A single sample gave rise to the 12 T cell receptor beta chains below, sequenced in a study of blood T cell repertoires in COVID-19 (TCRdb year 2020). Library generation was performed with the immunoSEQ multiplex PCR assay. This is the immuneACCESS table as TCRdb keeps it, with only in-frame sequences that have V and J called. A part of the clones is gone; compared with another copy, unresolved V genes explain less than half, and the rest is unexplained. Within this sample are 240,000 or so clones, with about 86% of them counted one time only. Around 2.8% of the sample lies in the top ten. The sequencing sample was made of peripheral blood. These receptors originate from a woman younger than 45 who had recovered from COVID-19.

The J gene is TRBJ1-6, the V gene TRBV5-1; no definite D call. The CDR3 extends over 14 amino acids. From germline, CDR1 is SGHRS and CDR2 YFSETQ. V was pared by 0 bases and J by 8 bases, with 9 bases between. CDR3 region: CASSLGGPDSPLHF. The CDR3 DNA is TGCGCCAGCAGCTTGGGCGGTCCTGATTCACCCCTCCACTTT.

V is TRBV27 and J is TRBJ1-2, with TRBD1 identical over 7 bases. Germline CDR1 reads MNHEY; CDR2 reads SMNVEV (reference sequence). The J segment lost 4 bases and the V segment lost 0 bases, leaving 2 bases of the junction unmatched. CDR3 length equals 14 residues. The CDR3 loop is CASSLSGDSYGYTF. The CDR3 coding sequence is TGTGCCAGCAGTTTATCTGGGGACAGCTATGGCTACACCTTC.

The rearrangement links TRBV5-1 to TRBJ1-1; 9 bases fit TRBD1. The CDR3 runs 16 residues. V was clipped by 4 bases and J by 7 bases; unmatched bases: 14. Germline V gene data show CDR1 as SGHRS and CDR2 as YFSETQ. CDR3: CASSSSTGGVPVEAFF. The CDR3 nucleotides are TGCGCCAGCAGCAGCTCGACAGGGGGTGTTCCTGTTGAAGCTTTCTTT.

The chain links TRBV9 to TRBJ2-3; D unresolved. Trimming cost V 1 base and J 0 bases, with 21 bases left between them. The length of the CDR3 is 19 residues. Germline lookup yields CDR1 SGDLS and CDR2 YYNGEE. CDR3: CASSVTVRKQLTSTDTQYF. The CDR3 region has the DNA TGTGCCAGCAGCGTAACGGTCAGGAAACAGCTTACTAGCACAGATACGCAGTATTTT. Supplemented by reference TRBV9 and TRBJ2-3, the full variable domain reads DSGVTQTPKHLITATGQRVTLRCSPRSGDLSVYWYQQSLDQGLQFLIQYYNGEERAKGNILERFSAQQFPDLHSELNLSSLELGDSALYFCASSVTVRKQLTSTDTQYFGPGTRLTVL.

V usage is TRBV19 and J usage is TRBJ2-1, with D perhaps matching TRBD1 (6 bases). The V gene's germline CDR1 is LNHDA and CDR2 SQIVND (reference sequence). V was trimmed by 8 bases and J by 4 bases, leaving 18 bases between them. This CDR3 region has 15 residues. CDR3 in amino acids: CASRGTGIGYNEQFF. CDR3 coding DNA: TGTGCCAGTCGAGGAACAGGGATCGGTTACAATGAGCAGTTCTTC. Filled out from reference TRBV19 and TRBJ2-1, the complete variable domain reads DGGITQSPKYLFRKEGQNVTLSCEQNLNHDAMYWYRQDPGQGLRLIYYSQIVNDFQKGDIAEGYSVSREKKESFPLTVTSAQKNPTAFYLCASRGTGIGYNEQFFGPGTRLTVL.

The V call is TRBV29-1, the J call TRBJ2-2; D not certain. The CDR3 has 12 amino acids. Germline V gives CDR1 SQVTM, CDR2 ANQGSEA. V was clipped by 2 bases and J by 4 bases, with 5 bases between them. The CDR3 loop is CSVEPSTGELFF. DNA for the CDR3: TGCAGCGTTGAACCATCCACCGGGGAGCTGTTTTTT.

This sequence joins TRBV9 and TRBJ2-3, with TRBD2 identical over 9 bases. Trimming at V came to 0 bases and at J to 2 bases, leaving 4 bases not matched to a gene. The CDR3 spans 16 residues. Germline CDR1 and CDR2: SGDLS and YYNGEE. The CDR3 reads CASSVGAGGPTDTQYF. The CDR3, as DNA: TGTGCCAGCAGCGTAGGAGCGGGGGGCCCCACAGATACGCAGTATTTT. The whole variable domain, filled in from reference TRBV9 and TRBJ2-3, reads DSGVTQTPKHLITATGQRVTLRCSPRSGDLSVYWYQQSLDQGLQFLIQYYNGEERAKGNILERFSAQQFPDLHSELNLSSLELGDSALYFCASSVGAGGPTDTQYFGPGTRLTVL.

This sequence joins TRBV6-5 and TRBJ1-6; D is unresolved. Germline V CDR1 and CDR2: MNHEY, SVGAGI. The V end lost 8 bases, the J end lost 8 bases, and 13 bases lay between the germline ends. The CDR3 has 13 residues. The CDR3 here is CASEEVSYSPLHF. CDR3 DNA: TGTGCCAGCGAAGAGGTTTCTTATTCACCCCTCCACTTT.

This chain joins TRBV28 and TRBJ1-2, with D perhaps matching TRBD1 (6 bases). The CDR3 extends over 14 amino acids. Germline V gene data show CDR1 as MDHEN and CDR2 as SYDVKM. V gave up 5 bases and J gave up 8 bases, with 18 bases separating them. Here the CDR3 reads CASSAGQRTMGYTF. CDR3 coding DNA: TGTGCCAGCAGTGCCGGACAGCGCACTATGGGCTACACCTTC.

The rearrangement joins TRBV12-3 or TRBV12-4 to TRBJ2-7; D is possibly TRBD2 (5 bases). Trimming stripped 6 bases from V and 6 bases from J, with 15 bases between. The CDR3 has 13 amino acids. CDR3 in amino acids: CASSRRGRGEQYF. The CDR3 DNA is TGTGCCAGCAGCCGAAGAGGACGGGGCGAGCAGTACTTC.

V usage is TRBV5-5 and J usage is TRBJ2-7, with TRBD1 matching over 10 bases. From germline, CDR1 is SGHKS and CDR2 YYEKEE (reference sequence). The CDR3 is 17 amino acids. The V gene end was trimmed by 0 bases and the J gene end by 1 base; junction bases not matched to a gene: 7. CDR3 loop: CASSLGDRGLPSYEQYF. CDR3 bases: TGTGCCAGCAGCTTGGGTGACAGGGGGCTCCCGTCCTACGAGCAGTACTTC.

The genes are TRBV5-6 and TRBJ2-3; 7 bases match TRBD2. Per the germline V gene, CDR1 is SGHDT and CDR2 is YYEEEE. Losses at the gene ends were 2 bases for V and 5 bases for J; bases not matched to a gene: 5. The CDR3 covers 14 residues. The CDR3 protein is CASSLVTSLDTQYF. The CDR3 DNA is TGTGCCAGCAGCTTAGTGACTAGCCTAGATACGCAGTATTTT.